Listed here is a single T cell receptor (beta chain). CDR3 length: 13 amino acids. Trimming cost V 0 bases and J 3 bases, with 9 bases left between them. Germline V gene data show CDR1 as GTSNPN and CDR2 as SVGIG (reference sequence). The sample comes from a study of blood T cell repertoires in COVID-19. The protocol was immunoSEQ multiplex PCR, while the TCRdb copy is restricted to in-frame clones and leaves out a portion. The sample contains around 300,000 clones, almost 90% of which appear only once. Source material: peripheral blood. This TCR came from a woman aged 30 to 39 with COVID-19, enrolled during active disease. The rearrangement uses TRBV30 and TRBJ2-7; D unclear. The CDR3 is CAWSVSLDYEQYF. Written as DNA, the CDR3 is TGTGCCTGGAGTGTAAGCTTAGACTACGAGCAGTACTTC.